The present TCR beta chain was sequenced within a study of T cell changes during pregnancy in multiple sclerosis. Germline CDR1 is SGHAT and CDR2 is FQDESV (reference sequence). The CDR3 is made up of 15 amino acids. V was cut by 1 base and J by 0 bases, with 7 bases left in between. Only in-frame clones appear in the TCRdb table, and some are missing; sequencing was by immunoSEQ multiplex PCR. The sample shows about 93,000 clones, 85% to 95% of them seen only once. The J gene is TRBJ2-1, the V gene TRBV11-1; D not resolved. This receptor was obtained from a female donor with multiple sclerosis, enrolled in a pregnancy study. The material was peripheral blood, obtained after pregnancy. For the CDR3, the DNA is TGTGCCAGCAGCTTAGAACAGAGCTCCTACAATGAGCAGTTCTTC. Encoded protein: CASSLEQSSYNEQFF.